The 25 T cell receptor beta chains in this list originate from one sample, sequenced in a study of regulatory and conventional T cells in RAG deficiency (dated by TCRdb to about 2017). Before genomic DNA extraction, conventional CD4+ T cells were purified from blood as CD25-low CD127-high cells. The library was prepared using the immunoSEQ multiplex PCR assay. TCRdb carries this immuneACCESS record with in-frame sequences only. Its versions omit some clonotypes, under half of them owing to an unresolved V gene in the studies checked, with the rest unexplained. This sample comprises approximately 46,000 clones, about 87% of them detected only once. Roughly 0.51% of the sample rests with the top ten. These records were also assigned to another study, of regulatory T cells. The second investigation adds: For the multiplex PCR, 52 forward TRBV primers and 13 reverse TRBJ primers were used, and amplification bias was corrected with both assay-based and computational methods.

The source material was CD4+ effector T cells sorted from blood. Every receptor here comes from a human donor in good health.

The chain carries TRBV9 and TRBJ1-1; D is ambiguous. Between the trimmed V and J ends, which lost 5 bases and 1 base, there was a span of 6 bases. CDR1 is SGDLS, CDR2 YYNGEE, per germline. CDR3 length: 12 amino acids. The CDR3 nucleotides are TGTGCCAGCAGTAAACAGAACACTGAAGCTTTCTTT. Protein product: CASSKQNTEAFF. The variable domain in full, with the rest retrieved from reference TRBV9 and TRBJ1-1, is DSGVTQTPKHLITATGQRVTLRCSPRSGDLSVYWYQQSLDQGLQFLIQYYNGEERAKGNILERFSAQQFPDLHSELNLSSLELGDSALYFCASSKQNTEAFFGQGTRLTVV.

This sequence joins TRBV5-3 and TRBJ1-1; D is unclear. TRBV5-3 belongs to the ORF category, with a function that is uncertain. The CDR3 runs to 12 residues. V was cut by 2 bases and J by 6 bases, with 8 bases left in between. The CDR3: CARSFPEPEAFF. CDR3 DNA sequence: TGTGCCAGAAGCTTTCCCGAGCCTGAAGCTTTCTTT.

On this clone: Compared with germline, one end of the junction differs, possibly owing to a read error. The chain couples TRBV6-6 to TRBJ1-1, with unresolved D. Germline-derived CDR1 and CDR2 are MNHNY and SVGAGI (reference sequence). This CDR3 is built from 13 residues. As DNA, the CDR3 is TGTGCCAGCAGTTACTCGTCGGGTTCGAAAACAACATTT. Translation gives CASSYSSGSKTTF.

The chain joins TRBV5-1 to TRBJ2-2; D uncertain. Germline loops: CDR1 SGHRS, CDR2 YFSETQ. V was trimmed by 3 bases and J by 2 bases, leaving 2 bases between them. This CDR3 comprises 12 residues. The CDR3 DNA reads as TGCGCCAGCAGCTCCAACACCGGGGAGCTGTTTTTT. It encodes CASSSNTGELFF.

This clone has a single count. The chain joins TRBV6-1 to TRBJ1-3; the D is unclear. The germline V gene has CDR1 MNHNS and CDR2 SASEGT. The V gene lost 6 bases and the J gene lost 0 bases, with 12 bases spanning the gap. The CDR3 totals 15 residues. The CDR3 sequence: CASRGTGVSGNTIYF. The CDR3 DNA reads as TGTGCCAGCAGAGGTACCGGGGTCTCTGGAAACACCATATATTTT.

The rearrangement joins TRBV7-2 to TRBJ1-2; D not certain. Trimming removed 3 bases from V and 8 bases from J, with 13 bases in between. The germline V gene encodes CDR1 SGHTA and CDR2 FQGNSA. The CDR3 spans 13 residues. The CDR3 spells CASSFGAVRGYTF. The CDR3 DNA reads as TGTGCCAGCAGCTTCGGTGCCGTTCGGGGCTACACCTTC.

The CDR3 region has the DNA TGTGCCAGCACCATAAGGACAGGAGCCTCTGGAAACACCATATATTTT. Amino acids: CASTIRTGASGNTIYF. V gene TRBV11-2 combines with J gene TRBJ1-3, with 7 nucleotides matching TRBD1. Germline CDR1 is SGHAT and CDR2 is FQNNGV. There are 16 residues in the CDR3. With V trimmed by 7 bases and J by 0 bases, 9 bases remained unmatched.

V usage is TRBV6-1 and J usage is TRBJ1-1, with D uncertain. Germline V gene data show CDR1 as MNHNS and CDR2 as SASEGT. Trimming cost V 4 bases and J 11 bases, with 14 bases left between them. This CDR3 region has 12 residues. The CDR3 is CASSVRPTEAFF. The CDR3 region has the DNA TGTGCCAGCAGTGTCCGACCAACAGAGGCTTTCTTT.

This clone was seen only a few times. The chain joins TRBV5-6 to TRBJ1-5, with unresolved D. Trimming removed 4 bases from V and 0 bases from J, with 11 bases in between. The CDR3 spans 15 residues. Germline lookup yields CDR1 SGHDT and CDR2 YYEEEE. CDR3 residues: CASSLGWYSNQPQHF. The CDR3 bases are TGTGCCAGCAGCCTGGGGTGGTATAGCAATCAGCCCCAGCATTTT.

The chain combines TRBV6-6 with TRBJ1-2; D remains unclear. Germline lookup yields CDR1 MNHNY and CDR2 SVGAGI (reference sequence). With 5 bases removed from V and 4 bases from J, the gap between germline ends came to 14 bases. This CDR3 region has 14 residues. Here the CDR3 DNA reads TGTGCCAGCAGTCTGGAGGGAGTGGGCTATGGCTACACCTTC. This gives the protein CASSLEGVGYGYTF.

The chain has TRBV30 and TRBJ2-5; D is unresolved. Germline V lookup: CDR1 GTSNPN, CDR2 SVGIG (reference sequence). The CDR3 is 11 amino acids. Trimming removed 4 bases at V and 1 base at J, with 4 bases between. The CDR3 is CAWTRQETQYF. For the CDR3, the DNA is TGTGCCTGGACACGCCAAGAGACCCAGTACTTC.

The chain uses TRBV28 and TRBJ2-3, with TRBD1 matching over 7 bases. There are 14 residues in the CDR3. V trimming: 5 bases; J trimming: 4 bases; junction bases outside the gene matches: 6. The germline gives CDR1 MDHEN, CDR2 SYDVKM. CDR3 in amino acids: CASSPTGSADTQYF. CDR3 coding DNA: TGTGCCAGCAGTCCGACAGGGAGCGCAGATACGCAGTATTTT.

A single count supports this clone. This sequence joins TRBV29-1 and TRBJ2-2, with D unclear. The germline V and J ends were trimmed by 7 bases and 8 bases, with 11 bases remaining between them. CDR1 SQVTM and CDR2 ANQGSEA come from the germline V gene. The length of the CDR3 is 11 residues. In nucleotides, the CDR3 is TGCAGCGCTAACTGGGGAGGGGAGCTGTTTTTT. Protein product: CSANWGGELFF.

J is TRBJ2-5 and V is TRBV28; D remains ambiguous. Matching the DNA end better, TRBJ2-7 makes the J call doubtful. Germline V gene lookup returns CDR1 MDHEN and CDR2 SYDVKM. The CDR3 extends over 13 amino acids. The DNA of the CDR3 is TGTGCCAGCGATTCCTACCCCCGCTACGAGCAGTACTTC. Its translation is CASDSYPRYEQYF.

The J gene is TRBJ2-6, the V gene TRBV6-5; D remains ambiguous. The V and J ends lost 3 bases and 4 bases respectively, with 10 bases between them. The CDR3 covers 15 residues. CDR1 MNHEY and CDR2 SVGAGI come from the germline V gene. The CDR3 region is CASSYLAQGANVLTF. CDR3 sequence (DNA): TGTGCCAGCAGTTATCTGGCTCAAGGGGCCAACGTCCTGACTTTC.

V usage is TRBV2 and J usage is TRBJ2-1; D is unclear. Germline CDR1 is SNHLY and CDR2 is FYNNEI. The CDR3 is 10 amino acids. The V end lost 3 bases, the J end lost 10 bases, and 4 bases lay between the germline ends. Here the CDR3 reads CASSEGEQFF. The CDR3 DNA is TGTGCCAGCAGTGAGGGAGAGCAGTTCTTC.

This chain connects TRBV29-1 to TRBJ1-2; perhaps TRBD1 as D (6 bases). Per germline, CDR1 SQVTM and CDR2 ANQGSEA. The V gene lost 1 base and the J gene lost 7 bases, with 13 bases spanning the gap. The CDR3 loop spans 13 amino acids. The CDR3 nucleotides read TGCAGCGTTGAAGCCGTACAGGGAGGTGGCTACACCTTC. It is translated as CSVEAVQGGGYTF.

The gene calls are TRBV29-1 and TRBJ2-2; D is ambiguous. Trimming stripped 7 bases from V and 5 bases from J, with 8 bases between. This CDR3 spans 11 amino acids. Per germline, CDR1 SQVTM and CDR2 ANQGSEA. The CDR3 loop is CSARGTGELFF. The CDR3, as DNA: TGCAGCGCCAGAGGAACCGGGGAGCTGTTTTTT.

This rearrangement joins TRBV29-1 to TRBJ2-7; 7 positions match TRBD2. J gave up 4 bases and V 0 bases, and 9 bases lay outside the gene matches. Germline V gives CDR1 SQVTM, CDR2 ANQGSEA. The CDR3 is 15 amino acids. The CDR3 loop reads CSVEDIGGSQYEQYF. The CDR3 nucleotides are TGCAGCGTTGAAGATATAGGCGGGAGCCAGTACGAGCAGTACTTC.

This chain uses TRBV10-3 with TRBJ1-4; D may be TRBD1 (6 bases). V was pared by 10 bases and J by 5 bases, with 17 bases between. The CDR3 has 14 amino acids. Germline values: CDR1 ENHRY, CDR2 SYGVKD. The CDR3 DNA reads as TGTGCCACCTCCTATTTAACAGGGAATGAAAAACTGTTTTTT. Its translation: CATSYLTGNEKLFF.

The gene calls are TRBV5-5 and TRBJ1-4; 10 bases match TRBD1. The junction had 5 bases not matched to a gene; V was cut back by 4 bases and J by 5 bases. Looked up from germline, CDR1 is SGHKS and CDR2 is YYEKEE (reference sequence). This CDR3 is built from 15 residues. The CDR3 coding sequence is TGTGCCAGCAGCACCTGGACAGGGGGGAATGAAAAACTGTTTTTT. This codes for CASSTWTGGNEKLFF.

The CDR3 region has the DNA TGTGCCAGCAGTTACATCGGCTCCTACGAGCAGTACTTC. It is translated as CASSYIGSYEQYF. The chain joins TRBV6-5 to TRBJ2-7; D gene uncertain. This CDR3 contains 13 residues. Per germline, CDR1 MNHEY and CDR2 SVGAGI. Trimming took 2 bases from V and 0 from J, leaving 5 bases between them.

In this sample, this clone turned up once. The CDR3 sequence: CASSLRGQGYNEQFF. As DNA, the CDR3 is TGTGCCAGCAGCTTACGAGGACAGGGATACAATGAGCAGTTCTTC. V gene TRBV11-3 combines with J gene TRBJ2-1; 8 positions agree with TRBD1. The CDR3 is 15 residues long. Germline V gene sequence: CDR1 SGHNT, CDR2 YENEEA. With V trimmed by 2 bases and J by 4 bases, 4 bases remained unmatched.

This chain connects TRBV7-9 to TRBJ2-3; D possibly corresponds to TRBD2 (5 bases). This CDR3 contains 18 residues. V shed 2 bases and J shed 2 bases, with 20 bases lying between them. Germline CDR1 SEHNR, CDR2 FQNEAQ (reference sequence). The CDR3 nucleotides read TGTGCCAGCAGCTTAACCACGACTTCCGGGAAGCCCACAGATACGCAGTATTTT. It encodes CASSLTTTSGKPTDTQYF.

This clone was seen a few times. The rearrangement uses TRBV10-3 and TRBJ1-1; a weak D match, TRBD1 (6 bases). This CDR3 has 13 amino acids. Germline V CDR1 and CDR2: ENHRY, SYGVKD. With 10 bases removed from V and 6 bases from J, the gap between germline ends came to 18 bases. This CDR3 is CATTGTPGAEAFF. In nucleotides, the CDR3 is TGTGCCACTACCGGGACCCCAGGGGCTGAAGCTTTCTTT.